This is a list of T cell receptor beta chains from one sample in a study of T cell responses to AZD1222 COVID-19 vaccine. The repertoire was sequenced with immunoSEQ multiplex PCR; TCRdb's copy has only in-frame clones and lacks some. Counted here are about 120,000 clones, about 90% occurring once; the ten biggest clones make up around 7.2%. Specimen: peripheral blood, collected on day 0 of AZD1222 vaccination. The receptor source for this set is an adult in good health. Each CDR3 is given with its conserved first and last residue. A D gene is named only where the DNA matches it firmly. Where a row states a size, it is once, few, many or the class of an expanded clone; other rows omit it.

CDR3 protein: CASSYFPGTSGRATDTQYF
CDR3 DNA: TGTGCCAGCAGCTATTTTCCCGGGACTAGCGGGAGGGCAACAGATACGCAGTATTTT
D gene: TRBD2
J gene: TRBJ2-3
clone size: .
V gene: TRBV6-6

CDR3 protein: CASTSGGRTDTQYF
CDR3 DNA: TGCGCATCCACTAGCGGGGGCAGGACAGATACGCAGTATTTT
D gene: TRBD2
J gene: TRBJ2-3
clone size: .
V gene: TRBV5-1

CDR3 protein: CASSTGGGYTF
CDR3 DNA: TGTGCCAGTAGTACAGGAGGGGGCTACACCTTC
D gene: .
J gene: TRBJ1-2
clone size: .
V gene: TRBV19

CDR3 protein: CASRVRGRGTQYF
CDR3 DNA: TGTGCCAGCAGGGTGAGGGGCCGGGGTACGCAGTATTTT
D gene: .
J gene: TRBJ2-3
clone size: .
V gene: TRBV5-6

CDR3 protein: CASSTGTGGLEQYF
CDR3 DNA: TGTGCCAGTTCAACCGGGACAGGGGGTCTTGAGCAGTACTTC
D gene: TRBD1
J gene: TRBJ2-7
clone size: few
V gene: TRBV19

CDR3 protein: CASSQESARSQETQYF
CDR3 DNA: TGCGCCAGCAGCCAAGAGTCCGCTCGGTCGCAAGAGACCCAGTACTTC
D gene: .
J gene: TRBJ2-5
clone size: .
V gene: TRBV4-1

CDR3 protein: CASSRDPKETQYF
CDR3 DNA: TGCGCCAGCAGCCGGGATCCCAAAGAGACCCAGTACTTC
D gene: .
J gene: TRBJ2-5
clone size: .
V gene: TRBV5-1

CDR3 protein: CASSAFGSTYNEQFF
CDR3 DNA: TGTGCCAGCAGCGCATTTGGGTCGACCTACAATGAGCAGTTCTTC
D gene: .
J gene: TRBJ2-1
clone size: once
V gene: TRBV7-3

CDR3 protein: CASSQVGRLNTEAFF
CDR3 DNA: TGCGCCAGCAGCCAAGTGGGGCGGTTGAACACTGAAGCTTTCTTT
D gene: .
J gene: TRBJ1-1
clone size: .
V gene: TRBV4-1

CDR3 protein: CATGEIRLSKAGVRTGELFF
CDR3 DNA: TGTGCCACCGGCGAAATCAGACTCTCCAAAGCGGGAGTAAGGACCGGGGAGCTGTTTTTT
D gene: TRBD2
J gene: TRBJ2-2
clone size: .
V gene: TRBV24-1

CDR3 protein: CASKRQGVNEQFF
CDR3 DNA: TGTGCCAGCAAGCGCCAGGGGGTAAATGAGCAGTTCTTC
D gene: TRBD1
J gene: TRBJ2-1
clone size: .
V gene: TRBV27

CDR3 protein: CASSWGLSSYNEQFF
CDR3 DNA: TGTGCCAGCAGTTGGGGACTTAGCTCCTACAATGAGCAGTTCTTC
D gene: .
J gene: TRBJ2-1
clone size: .
V gene: TRBV6-5

CDR3 protein: CASSPQGGDSPLHF
CDR3 DNA: TGTGCCAGCAGCCCACAGGGTGGTGATTCACCCCTCCACTTT
D gene: .
J gene: TRBJ1-6
clone size: .
V gene: TRBV3-1/TRBV3-2

CDR3 protein: CASSDGRREQPQHF
CDR3 DNA: TGTGCCAGCAGCGACGGGAGGAGAGAACAGCCCCAGCATTTT
D gene: .
J gene: TRBJ1-5
clone size: .
V gene: TRBV3-1/TRBV3-2

CDR3 protein: CASSRISREKLFF
CDR3 DNA: TGTGCCAGCTCACGCATTAGCCGGGAAAAACTGTTTTTT
D gene: .
J gene: TRBJ1-4
clone size: few
V gene: TRBV12-3/TRBV12-4

CDR3 protein: CARPGQGLYNSPLHF
CDR3 DNA: TGTGCCCGACCGGGACAGGGGCTTTATAATTCACCCCTCCACTTT
D gene: TRBD1
J gene: TRBJ1-6
clone size: .
V gene: TRBV30

CDR3 protein: CASGQGANTEAFF
CDR3 DNA: TGTGCCAGTGGACAGGGAGCGAACACTGAAGCTTTCTTT
D gene: TRBD1
J gene: TRBJ1-1
clone size: few
V gene: TRBV7-3

CDR3 protein: CASSLEGASSYEQYF
CDR3 DNA: TGTGCCAGCAGTTTAGAAGGGGCTAGCTCCTACGAGCAGTACTTC
D gene: .
J gene: TRBJ2-7
clone size: .
V gene: TRBV27

CDR3 protein: CASSFGYTEAFF
CDR3 DNA: TGTGCCAGCAGTTTTGGGTACACTGAAGCTTTCTTT
D gene: .
J gene: TRBJ1-1
clone size: .
V gene: TRBV12-3/TRBV12-4

CDR3 protein: CAIRAGGTNQPQHF
CDR3 DNA: TGTGCCATTCGGGCGGGGGGTACTAATCAGCCCCAGCATTTT
D gene: .
J gene: TRBJ1-5
clone size: .
V gene: TRBV6-6

CDR3 protein: CASSYSGAATNEKLFF
CDR3 DNA: TGTGCCAGCAGTTACTCAGGAGCAGCAACTAATGAAAAACTGTTTTTT
D gene: .
J gene: TRBJ1-4
clone size: .
V gene: TRBV6-5

CDR3 protein: CASSQNRGANEKLFF
CDR3 DNA: TGCGCCAGCAGCCAAAACAGGGGAGCTAATGAAAAACTGTTTTTT
D gene: TRBD1
J gene: TRBJ1-4
clone size: .
V gene: TRBV4-1

CDR3 protein: CASSLASDENEQFF
CDR3 DNA: TGTGCCAGCAGTTTAGCTAGCGATGAGAATGAGCAGTTCTTC
D gene: .
J gene: TRBJ2-1
clone size: .
V gene: TRBV27

CDR3 protein: CASSPGTDPSHSNQPQHF
CDR3 DNA: TGTGCCAGCAGCCCAGGGACGGACCCTTCACATAGCAATCAGCCCCAGCATTTT
D gene: .
J gene: TRBJ1-5
clone size: .
V gene: TRBV7-2

CDR3 protein: CASRLGGAYNEQFF
CDR3 DNA: TGCGCCAGCAGGTTAGGGGGGGCCTACAATGAGCAGTTCTTC
D gene: .
J gene: TRBJ2-1
clone size: .
V gene: TRBV5-1

CDR3 protein: CASRTYNEQFF
CDR3 DNA: TGTGCCAGCCGGACTTACAATGAGCAGTTCTTC
D gene: .
J gene: TRBJ2-1
clone size: .
V gene: TRBV12-3/TRBV12-4

CDR3 protein: CASSIQGVSTDTQYF
CDR3 DNA: TGTGCCAGTAGTATTCAGGGGGTAAGCACAGATACGCAGTATTTT
D gene: TRBD1
J gene: TRBJ2-3
clone size: .
V gene: TRBV19

CDR3 protein: CSASGGQIYGYTF
CDR3 DNA: TGCAGTGCTAGTGGGGGACAGATCTATGGCTACACCTTC
D gene: TRBD1
J gene: TRBJ1-2
clone size: .
V gene: TRBV20-1

CDR3 protein: CASTMIGQPQHF
CDR3 DNA: TGTGCCAGCACCATGATAGGTCAGCCCCAGCATTTT
D gene: .
J gene: TRBJ1-5
clone size: .
V gene: TRBV28

CDR3 protein: CASSQGGRGEQFF
CDR3 DNA: TGTGCCAGCAGCCAAGGGGGACGGGGAGAGCAGTTCTTC
D gene: .
J gene: TRBJ2-1
clone size: .
V gene: TRBV3-1/TRBV3-2

CDR3 protein: CASIPAGGEDEQFF
CDR3 DNA: TGTGCCAGCATCCCCGCGGGAGGGGAAGATGAGCAGTTCTTC
D gene: TRBD2
J gene: TRBJ2-1
clone size: .
V gene: TRBV25-1

CDR3 protein: CASSPRRAGGNQPQHF
CDR3 DNA: TGTGCCAGCAGCCCCAGGCGGGCAGGGGGCAATCAGCCCCAGCATTTT
D gene: .
J gene: TRBJ1-5
clone size: .
V gene: TRBV7-8

CDR3 protein: CASSLYREGGGYTF
CDR3 DNA: TGTGCCAGCAGTTTATACAGGGAAGGCGGTGGCTACACCTTC
D gene: .
J gene: TRBJ1-2
clone size: few
V gene: TRBV28

CDR3 protein: CASSLQGGDTQYF
CDR3 DNA: TGTGCCAGCAGCTTACAGGGGGGAGATACGCAGTATTTT
D gene: .
J gene: TRBJ2-3
clone size: .
V gene: TRBV11-3

CDR3 protein: CASSDRRNSGNTIYF
CDR3 DNA: TGTGCCAGCAGTGACCGACGAAACTCTGGAAACACCATATATTTT
D gene: .
J gene: TRBJ1-3
clone size: .
V gene: TRBV19

CDR3 protein: CASTKGDWSNQPQHF
CDR3 DNA: TGTGCCAGCACGAAGGGAGATTGGAGCAATCAGCCCCAGCATTTT
D gene: .
J gene: TRBJ1-5
clone size: .
V gene: TRBV2

CDR3 protein: CASSRSTGSSYNSPLHF
CDR3 DNA: TGTGCCAGCAGTAGATCGACAGGAAGCTCCTATAATTCACCCCTCCACTTT
D gene: .
J gene: TRBJ1-6
clone size: .
V gene: TRBV28

CDR3 protein: CASSFSGSAEQYF
CDR3 DNA: TGTGCCAGCAGTTTTAGCGGGAGTGCCGAGCAGTACTTC
D gene: TRBD2
J gene: TRBJ2-7
clone size: few
V gene: TRBV27

CDR3 protein: CASSDSAGPGTEAFF
CDR3 DNA: TGTGCCAGCAGTGACTCCGCCGGGCCTGGGACTGAAGCTTTCTTT
D gene: .
J gene: TRBJ1-1
clone size: .
V gene: TRBV6-4

CDR3 protein: CASSQAGGHEQFF
CDR3 DNA: TGTGCCAGCTCACAGGCCGGGGGGCATGAGCAGTTCTTC
D gene: .
J gene: TRBJ2-1
clone size: .
V gene: TRBV18

CDR3 protein: CASSIDRRETEKLFF
CDR3 DNA: TGTGCCAGTAGTATAGATCGCAGGGAGACTGAAAAACTGTTTTTT
D gene: .
J gene: TRBJ1-4
clone size: .
V gene: TRBV19

CDR3 protein: CASSGPAGGYEAFF
CDR3 DNA: TGTGCCAGCAGTGGCCCGGCGGGCGGGTATGAAGCTTTCTTT
D gene: .
J gene: TRBJ1-1
clone size: .
V gene: TRBV6-2/TRBV6-3

CDR3 protein: CAATGRAGGANVLTF
CDR3 DNA: TGTGCCGCTACGGGGAGGGCAGGAGGGGCCAACGTCCTGACTTTC
D gene: TRBD2
J gene: TRBJ2-6
clone size: few
V gene: TRBV11-2

CDR3 protein: CASMQGIGYGYTF
CDR3 DNA: TGTGCCAGCATGCAGGGGATAGGGTATGGCTACACCTTC
D gene: .
J gene: TRBJ1-2
clone size: once
V gene: TRBV28

CDR3 protein: CASKQGGGYTF
CDR3 DNA: TGCGCCAGTAAACAGGGTGGGGGCTACACCTTC
D gene: .
J gene: TRBJ1-2
clone size: .
V gene: TRBV5-1

CDR3 protein: CASSELAGGFYNEQFF
CDR3 DNA: TGTGCCAGCAGCGAGCTAGCGGGGGGCTTCTACAATGAGCAGTTCTTC
D gene: TRBD2
J gene: TRBJ2-1
clone size: .
V gene: TRBV9

CDR3 protein: CASSSSLAGSSYEQYF
CDR3 DNA: TGCGCCAGCAGCTCCTCCTTAGCGGGGAGCTCCTACGAGCAGTACTTC
D gene: TRBD2
J gene: TRBJ2-7
clone size: .
V gene: TRBV5-1

CDR3 protein: CASSFGQPQHF
CDR3 DNA: TGTGCCAGCAGTTTTGGTCAGCCCCAGCATTTT
D gene: .
J gene: TRBJ1-5
clone size: .
V gene: TRBV27

CDR3 protein: CASSYLTRRGNEAFF
CDR3 DNA: TGTGCCAGCAGTTACCTAACCCGGCGGGGTAATGAAGCTTTCTTT
D gene: .
J gene: TRBJ1-1
clone size: .
V gene: TRBV6-5